This paragraph reports one T cell receptor beta chain. Its antigen remains unknown. Clones were sequenced by immunoSEQ multiplex PCR, and TCRdb holds only the in-frame ones, with some missing. The repertoire holds about 44,000 clones, with less than 90% as singletons. Germline loops: CDR1 SGDLS, CDR2 YYNGEE. V shed 5 bases, J shed 6 bases, and the junction held 22 bases outside the gene matches. The CDR3 consists of 19 residues. This sample was taken from a study of OX40 agonist ivuxolimab in advanced cancers. Study information: The patients received agonistic anti-OX40 (CD134) antibody ivuxolimab. From about 20 to 80 years was the age range, with a mean of about 54 years, and roughly 80% were male.

At baseline, cycle 4 day 1, and cycle 7 day 1, blood was sampled. Study findings and constraints: Clonal expansion was seen in CD4+ and CD8+ blood T cells by week 6 at 0.1 to 3.0 mg/kg.

This receptor was identified in an adult with an advanced solid tumor such as melanoma, head and neck, liver or kidney cancer. The sequencing used CD4+ or CD8+ T cells sorted from blood, collected in a trial of the OX40 agonist ivuxolimab. The chain couples TRBV9 to TRBJ2-2; 7 positions match TRBD2. The CDR3 region is CASSWDPSAAGVVSGELFF. The CDR3 DNA reads TGTGCCAGCAGTTGGGACCCCAGCGCGGCGGGAGTTGTTTCCGGGGAGCTGTTTTTT.